The rows below give T cell receptor beta chains drawn from one sample of a study of shared clonotypes between healthy human individuals. TCRdb keeps only in-frame clones here, not all; method: immunoSEQ multiplex PCR. The table records some 2,500,000 clones, 90% to 95% of them present only once. Source material: naive CD4+ T cells from PBMCs. The receptors were gathered from a man aged 18 to 29 in good health. Some clones in this sample may be carry-over from other donors' samples. Each CDR3 is given with its conserved first and last residue. Fields, in order: J gene, V gene, CDR3 protein.

J: TRBJ1-2
V: TRBV4-3
CDR3: CASSQDSQGALYGYTF

J: TRBJ2-3
V: TRBV9
CDR3: CASKRQSTDTQYF

J: TRBJ2-2
V: TRBV29-1
CDR3: CSVCNRTNTGELFF

J: TRBJ2-1
V: TRBV5-1
CDR3: CASSLSRNEQFF

J: TRBJ1-3
V: TRBV5-4
CDR3: CASSLAKSGGNLDAIYF

J: TRBJ1-1
V: TRBV7-9
CDR3: CASRSDSVNTEAFF

J: TRBJ2-1
V: TRBV9
CDR3: CASSQEVAGYYNEQFF

J: TRBJ2-7
V: TRBV5-1
CDR3: CASSFPSLAGEFEQYF

J: TRBJ2-7
V: TRBV18
CDR3: CASSPQGSGTSDEQYF

J: TRBJ2-2
V: TRBV27
CDR3: CASRGTSGRPINTGELFF

J: TRBJ2-7
V: TRBV7-2
CDR3: CASSLASFDEQYF

J: TRBJ2-2
V: TRBV18
CDR3: CASSPGTFGGLNTGELFF

J: TRBJ1-2
V: TRBV11-2
CDR3: CASSLDPTRANYGYTF

J: TRBJ2-3
V: TRBV7-9
CDR3: CASSPGLAGATTDTQYF

J: TRBJ1-2
V: TRBV28
CDR3: CASGGAYGYTF

J: TRBJ2-7
V: TRBV4-1
CDR3: CASSQDAGSRSYEQYF

J: TRBJ2-7
V: TRBV7-9
CDR3: CASSLGGYPHEQYF

J: TRBJ2-5
V: TRBV18
CDR3: CASSATGRETQYF

J: TRBJ2-1
V: TRBV10-3
CDR3: CAISEGLADYNEQFF

J: TRBJ1-3
V: TRBV5-4
CDR3: CASSLGGLSGNTIYF

J: TRBJ2-7
V: TRBV28
CDR3: CASQRPSGTYEQYF

J: TRBJ1-3
V: TRBV5-1
CDR3: CASSAWAGNTIYF

J: TRBJ1-2
V: TRBV25-1
CDR3: CASSDSYYGYTF

J: TRBJ2-1
V: TRBV29-1
CDR3: CSVVPARSYNEQFF

J: TRBJ2-1
V: TRBV7-2
CDR3: CASTGASGGEHNEQFF

J: TRBJ2-5
V: TRBV20-1
CDR3: CSGVPRETQYF

J: TRBJ1-3
V: TRBV4-1
CDR3: CASSRGVLGRGHGNTIYF

J: TRBJ2-7
V: TRBV5-4
CDR3: CASSPPTDRGGPYEQYF

J: TRBJ2-5
V: TRBV5-1
CDR3: CASSWLDSGQETQYF

J: TRBJ2-7
V: TRBV7-3
CDR3: CASSLQLAGLHEQYF

J: TRBJ2-5
V: TRBV18
CDR3: CASSLFQETQYF

J: TRBJ2-7
V: TRBV7-6
CDR3: CASSKTSWYEQYF

J: TRBJ2-1
V: TRBV12-2
CDR3: CASRLGLAPYNEQFF

J: TRBJ1-1
V: TRBV28
CDR3: CASSYPVWGRTEAFF

J: TRBJ2-1
V: TRBV29-1
CDR3: CSTAVAPNEQFF

J: TRBJ2-1
V: TRBV19
CDR3: CASSIPRRTGVGEQFF

J: TRBJ2-1
V: TRBV5-4
CDR3: CASSLAGDSYNEQFF

J: TRBJ1-2
V: TRBV19
CDR3: CASSKPENRRGYTF

J: TRBJ2-1
V: TRBV27
CDR3: CASSLLDRNNEQFF

J: TRBJ2-7
V: TRBV4-3
CDR3: CASSPAPRHYEQYF

J: TRBJ2-6
V: TRBV7-2
CDR3: CASSFYKGAGANVLTF